This T cell receptor beta chain was sequenced in a study of radiation and T cells in renal cell carcinoma. Study-wide points: Dominant CDR3 motifs occupied more repertoire in irradiated than control tumors.

Sequencing was performed with immunoSEQ multiplex PCR; in TCRdb, only in-frame clones are kept and a portion is missing. The sample includes some 25,000 clones, 58% seen only once; the top ten take about 22%. Worth noting for this clone: Its target is unknown.

Treatment indicated: treatment-naive control, cytoreductive nephrectomy. Controls included several female and over ten male donors, resected 2011 to 2014. This sequence originates from a man in his forties or fifties with renal cell carcinoma. Sample: tumor tissue, taken from a patient whose treatment was nephrectomy without radiotherapy.

CDR3 residues: CASSPTEGVHTEAFF. As DNA, the CDR3 is TGCGCCAGCAGCCCTACAGAGGGAGTACACACTGAAGCTTTCTTT. This chain joins TRBV5-1 and TRBJ1-1, with unresolved D. Trimming pared 4 bases from V and 3 bases from J, leaving 16 bases between. The CDR3 runs 15 residues. Germline V gives CDR1 SGHRS, CDR2 YFSETQ.